One and the same sample provided the 9 T cell receptor beta chains below, sequenced in a study of neurological immune-mediated disorders. TCRdb called the 5' RACE reads again in MiXCR, with one record for every CDR3 protein. The sample has some 60,000 distinct CDR3 sequences; under 4.5% are singletons. What was sequenced was PBMCs. These receptors were obtained from a woman in her thirties with multiple sclerosis.

Many counts were recorded for this clonotype. This chain connects TRBV5-1 to TRBJ2-7; D perhaps matches TRBD1 (5 bases). V was clipped by 5 bases and J by 6 bases, with 18 bases between them. Germline V gives CDR1 SGHRS, CDR2 YFSETQ. This CDR3 is 14 amino acids long. The CDR3 bases are TGCGCCAGCAGTGTTGACAGACCAGATGGCGAGCAGTACTTC. Amino acid sequence: CASSVDRPDGEQYF.

Details on this clonotype: This may arise from a read error, as a much more abundant clone is one base away. The chain links TRBV6-1 to TRBJ2-5, with D unclear. CDR1 is MNHNS, CDR2 SASEGT, per germline. The V end lost 6 bases, the J end lost 13 bases, and 15 bases lay between the germline ends. The CDR3 spans 11 residues. The CDR3 sequence is CASRNTWCGYF. The DNA for the CDR3 is TGTGCCAGCAGGAACACGTGGTGTGGGTACTTC.

This clonotype was detected many times. This chain links TRBV7-6 with TRBJ2-1; 10 positions match TRBD1. Per the germline V gene, CDR1 is SGHVS and CDR2 is FNYEAQ. The CDR3 length is 15 residues. With 4 bases clipped from V and 8 bases from J, the junction kept 8 bases outside the gene matches. CDR3 in amino acids: CASSSMTGGEYEQFF. The CDR3 nucleotides read TGTGCCAGCAGCTCCATGACAGGGGGCGAGTATGAGCAGTTCTTC.

This clonotype was detected ten times or more. The chain combines TRBV3-1 with TRBJ1-4; D is unclear. The CDR3 extends over 12 amino acids. V lost 2 bases, J lost 5 bases, and 3 bases lay in between. CDR1 and CDR2 from the germline V gene are LGHDT and YNNKEL (reference sequence). The CDR3 coding sequence is TGTGCCAGCAGCCAAACAAATGAAAAACTGTTTTTT. This translates into CASSQTNEKLFF.

Ten or more counts support this clonotype. The chain has TRBV4-1 and TRBJ1-2, with D tentatively TRBD1 (5 bases). Trimming cost V 3 bases and J 5 bases, with 13 bases left between them. The CDR3 covers 14 residues. Looked up from germline, CDR1 is MGHRA and CDR2 is YSYEKL. CDR3 region: CASSQGVILYGYTF. CDR3 in DNA: TGCGCCAGCAGCCAGGGGGTTATCCTATATGGCTACACCTTC.

This clonotype was seen ten or more times. The rearrangement joins TRBV29-1 to TRBJ2-3; a weak D match, TRBD1 (5 bases). From germline, CDR1 is SQVTM and CDR2 ANQGSEA. The CDR3 extends over 12 amino acids. V dropped 5 bases and J dropped 4 bases, with 10 bases sitting between them. CDR3 nucleotides: TGCAGCGTTCGCTCAGGGTCAGATACGCAGTATTTT. This gives the protein CSVRSGSDTQYF.

This clonotype was seen many times. The chain combines TRBV7-9 with TRBJ2-7; the D gene could be TRBD1 or TRBD2 (5 bases each). The germline V gene encodes CDR1 SEHNR and CDR2 FQNEAQ (reference sequence). The length of the CDR3 is 15 residues. V gave up 1 base and J gave up 1 base, with 11 bases separating them. CDR3 in DNA: TGTGCCAGCAGCTTAGTCGGGGACCGGTCCTACGAGCAGTACTTC. Its translation is CASSLVGDRSYEQYF.

At least ten counts were recorded for this clonotype. This chain uses TRBV5-1 with TRBJ1-6, with 7 bases that match TRBD1. The V and J ends lost 3 bases and 10 bases, in that order; junction bases with no gene match: 10. Per the germline V gene, CDR1 is SGHRS and CDR2 is YFSETQ. CDR3 length: 15 amino acids. CDR3 bases: TGCGCCAGCAGCTGGGGGGTGGGGACAGACTCACCCCTCCACTTT. Its protein is CASSWGVGTDSPLHF.

This clonotype was found many times. J is TRBJ1-5 and V is TRBV20-1; maybe TRBD1 (6 bases). Germline V gene lookup returns CDR1 DFQATT and CDR2 SNEGSKA (reference sequence). The CDR3 loop spans 14 amino acids. V lost 5 bases to trimming and J lost 1 base, with 12 bases between them. CDR3 protein: CSAYPGESNQPQHF. CDR3 DNA sequence: TGCAGTGCTTACCCAGGGGAGAGCAATCAGCCCCAGCATTTT.